These 19 T cell receptor beta chains came from one sample sequenced in a study of T-cell memory formation after mild COVID-19. MiXCR, applied by TCRdb to the 5' RACE reads, yields one record per CDR3 protein. This repertoire shows 200,000 to 300,000 distinct CDR3 sequences, 15% found once; its top ten account for more than 2%. Material for sequencing was PBMCs or a T cell subset sorted from them (not recorded which). Source of these receptors: an adult woman who had mild COVID-19 (a few samples of this study predate the infection). Cell type and time point are not known.

This clonotype has a count of ten or more. The chain has TRBV5-5 and TRBJ2-7; D not resolved. This CDR3 spans 14 amino acids. V was pared by 4 bases and J by 0 bases, with 11 bases between. Germline CDR1 and CDR2: SGHKS and YYEKEE (reference sequence). CDR3: CASSPTLGSYEQYF. CDR3 nucleotides: TGTGCCAGCAGCCCCACTCTGGGCTCCTACGAGCAGTACTTC. Full variable domain (remainder filled in from reference TRBV5-5 and TRBJ2-7): DAGVTQSPTHLIKTRGQQVTLRCSPISGHKSVSWYQQVLGQGPQFIFQYYEKEERGRGNFPDRFSARQFPNYSSELNVNALLLGDSALYLCASSPTLGSYEQYFGPGTRLTVT.

This clonotype was picked up a small number of times. V gene TRBV10-2 combines with J gene TRBJ2-2, with 7 bases matching TRBD2. From germline, CDR1 is WSHSY and CDR2 SAAADI. V lost 7 bases, J lost 4 bases, and 9 bases stayed unmatched. The CDR3 is made up of 15 amino acids. CDR3 bases: TGCGCCAGCATTTCCGGACTAGTCGGCACCGGGGAGCTGTTTTTT. Translating it yields CASISGLVGTGELFF.

This rearrangement joins TRBV24-1 to TRBJ2-7; 8 nucleotides align to TRBD1. Germline CDR1 KGHDR, CDR2 SFDVKD. V dropped 7 bases and J dropped 4; count of bases not matched to a gene: 5. The CDR3 has 13 amino acids. CDR3 sequence (DNA): TGTGCCACCAGCGGGACAGGCCGATACGAGCAGTACTTC. It specifies CATSGTGRYEQYF.

There are a few counts of this clonotype. This rearrangement joins TRBV5-5 to TRBJ2-5; 10 positions match TRBD2. The CDR3 extends over 16 amino acids. J gave up 4 bases and V 2 bases, and 8 bases lay outside the gene matches. Germline V lookup: CDR1 SGHKS, CDR2 YYEKEE (reference sequence). CDR3 nucleotide sequence: TGTGCCAGCAGCTTTGGCTCTAGCGGGAGTAGAGAGACCCAGTACTTC. Translating gives CASSFGSSGSRETQYF.

This clonotype was observed many times. This chain links TRBV20-1 with TRBJ2-2; 10 bases align to TRBD1. Unmatched junction bases numbered 3, after V lost 3 bases and J lost 5 bases. CDR1 DFQATT and CDR2 SNEGSKA come from the germline V gene (reference sequence). The CDR3 is made up of 14 amino acids. The CDR3 sequence: CSASRGQGTGELFF. In DNA, the CDR3 is TGCAGTGCTAGTAGGGGACAGGGGACCGGGGAGCTGTTTTTT.

V and J are TRBV7-8 and TRBJ2-5, with D unresolved. V was shortened by 6 bases and J by 1 base, with 15 bases between the two germline ends. This CDR3 has 15 amino acids. Germline values: CDR1 SGHVS, CDR2 FQNEAQ. In DNA form, the CDR3 reads TGTGCCAGCAGTGGCTCCCCCCTTTTCCAAGAGACCCAGTACTTC. Its translation: CASSGSPLFQETQYF.

Turning to this clonotype: A read error may account for a junction end that differs from germline. The chain employs TRBV12-5 and TRBJ1-1; 10 nucleotides agree with TRBD1. The CDR3 runs 14 residues. From germline, CDR1 is LGHNT and CDR2 FRNRAP. CDR3 in amino acids: CASGSGQGNTEALF. DNA for the CDR3: TGTGCTAGTGGTTCGGGACAGGGGAACACTGAAGCTTTATTT.

This clonotype was observed a few times. The chain uses TRBV2 and TRBJ1-5; perhaps TRBD1 as D (6 bases). This CDR3 spans 14 amino acids. V gave up 4 bases and J gave up 4 bases, with 11 bases separating them. CDR1 is SNHLY and CDR2 is FYNNEI in the germline V gene. The CDR3 DNA reads as TGTGCCAGCAGTGGGACAGACTCTAATCAGCCCCAGCATTTT. The encoded protein is CASSGTDSNQPQHF.

This clonotype has at least ten counts. This chain uses TRBV5-1 with TRBJ2-1; the match to TRBD2 covers 10 bases. The CDR3 runs 19 residues. V gave up 5 bases and J gave up 4 bases; unmatched junction bases: 18. CDR1 SGHRS and CDR2 YFSETQ come from the germline V gene. The CDR3, as DNA: TGCGCCAGCAGTCGGCCGGGACAGGCTAGCGGGAGCGGATACAATGAGCAGTTCTTC. Its translation is CASSRPGQASGSGYNEQFF.

There are a few counts of this clonotype. This sequence joins TRBV6-5 and TRBJ2-7; D is perhaps TRBD2 (6 bases). In germline, CDR1 is MNHEY, CDR2 SVGAGI. Trimming removed 2 bases from V and 2 bases from J, with 7 bases in between. This CDR3 has 13 amino acids. The CDR3 sequence: CASSYAGTYEQYF. CDR3 in DNA: TGTGCCAGCAGTTACGCGGGGACCTACGAGCAGTACTTC.

This rearrangement joins TRBV4-2 to TRBJ2-1; 10 nucleotides align to TRBD1. The germline V gene encodes CDR1 LGHNA and CDR2 YNFKEQ. J lost 0 bases, V lost 1 base, and 6 bases had no gene match. CDR3 size: 18 residues. The CDR3 DNA is TGTGCCAGCAGCCAAGGGGGACAGGGGAGGAGCTCCTACAATGAGCAGTTCTTC. Translated, it gives CASSQGGQGRSSYNEQFF.

The chain joins TRBV11-2 to TRBJ2-5; D is possibly TRBD1 (5 bases). CDR3 length: 15 residues. Germline V CDR1 and CDR2: SGHAT, FQNNGV. V was clipped by 2 bases and J by 5 bases, with 15 bases between them. The CDR3 loop is CASSLIRGFWETQYF. CDR3 sequence (DNA): TGTGCCAGCAGCTTAATTAGGGGTTTTTGGGAGACCCAGTACTTC.

This chain uses TRBV20-1 with TRBJ1-4; D is possibly TRBD1 (5 bases). Trimming removed 2 bases from V and 0 bases from J, with 13 bases in between. The CDR3 runs to 16 residues. Germline CDR1 is DFQATT and CDR2 is SNEGSKA (reference sequence). The CDR3 reads CSARKLTGATNEKLFF. CDR3 nucleotides: TGCAGTGCTAGAAAGTTAACGGGGGCAACTAATGAAAAACTGTTTTTT.

This clonotype showed up just a few times. The J gene is TRBJ1-2, the V gene TRBV29-1; unclear D gene. The CDR3 is made up of 12 amino acids. Germline CDR1 and CDR2: SQVTM and ANQGSEA. V was shortened by 0 bases and J by 8 bases, with 10 bases between the two germline ends. CDR3 residues: CSVEDSGKGYTF. Written as DNA, the CDR3 is TGCAGCGTTGAAGATAGTGGGAAGGGCTACACCTTC.

This clonotype came up many times. This chain connects TRBV4-3 to TRBJ2-5, with 7 bases that match TRBD1. The V gene's germline CDR1 is LGHNA and CDR2 YSLEER. With V trimmed by 2 bases and J by 3 bases, 9 bases remained unmatched. The CDR3 loop spans 16 amino acids. CDR3 sequence (DNA): TGCGCCAGCAGCCAATCAGGTGGGACAGCAGAAGAGACCCAGTACTTC. As protein: CASSQSGGTAEETQYF.

A few counts support this clonotype. This chain connects TRBV4-1 to TRBJ2-2; 7 bases are shared with TRBD1. In germline, CDR1 is MGHRA, CDR2 YSYEKL. The J segment lost 6 bases and the V segment lost 4 bases, leaving 11 bases of the junction unmatched. The CDR3 is 16 residues long. The CDR3 loop reads CASSRRGTGDPGELFF. DNA of the CDR3: TGCGCCAGCAGCCGAAGAGGCACAGGGGATCCCGGGGAGCTGTTTTTT.

The V and J genes are TRBV7-9 and TRBJ1-2; D unclear. The CDR3 extends over 13 amino acids. V was cut by 5 bases and J by 0 bases, with 7 bases left in between. CDR1 and CDR2 from the germline V gene are SEHNR and FQNEAQ (reference sequence). This chain's CDR3 is CASSPSANYGYTF. As DNA, the CDR3 is TGTGCCAGCAGCCCCAGTGCTAACTATGGCTACACCTTC. The complete variable domain, with remaining parts taken from reference TRBV7-9 and TRBJ1-2, reads DTGVSQNPRHKITKRGQNVTFRCDPISEHNRLYWYRQTLGQGPEFLTYFQNEAQLEKSRLLSDRFSAERPKGSFSTLEIQRTEQGDSAMYLCASSPSANYGYTFGSGTRLTVV.

This clonotype was counted only a few times. This chain joins TRBV5-1 and TRBJ2-5; no clear D gene. The CDR3 spans 14 residues. The ends were cut back, 1 base at V and 1 base at J, with 8 bases in the middle. Per the germline V gene, CDR1 is SGHRS and CDR2 is YFSETQ. The CDR3: CASSLWPLQETQYF. The CDR3 nucleotides are TGCGCCAGCAGCTTGTGGCCTCTCCAAGAGACCCAGTACTTC. Together with reference TRBV5-1 and TRBJ2-5, the CDR3 gives the full variable domain: KAGVTQTPRYLIKTRGQQVTLSCSPISGHRSVSWYQQTPGQGLQFLFEYFSETQRNKGNFPGRFSGRQFSNSRSEMNVSTLELGDSALYLCASSLWPLQETQYFGPGTRLLVL.

The chain carries TRBV5-6 and TRBJ2-7; 9 nucleotides align to TRBD2. Trimming removed 2 bases from V and 2 bases from J; junction bases left unmatched: 5. This CDR3 spans 15 amino acids. The germline gives CDR1 SGHDT, CDR2 YYEEEE. The CDR3 DNA follows: TGTGCCAGCAGCTTTAGCGGGGGTTCGGCCTACGAGCAGTACTTC. It translates to CASSFSGGSAYEQYF. Supplemented by reference TRBV5-6 and TRBJ2-7, the full variable domain reads DAGVTQSPTHLIKTRGQQVTLRCSPKSGHDTVSWYQQALGQGPQFIFQYYEEEERQRGNFPDRFSGHQFPNYSSELNVNALLLGDSALYLCASSFSGGSAYEQYFGPGTRLTVT.